This is a list of T cell receptor beta chains from one sample in a study of T cells in Graves' hyperthyroidism and ophthalmopathy. TCRdb passed the multiplex PCR reads through MiXCR, listing each CDR3 protein once. The table shows about 380,000 distinct CDR3 sequences, with more than 12% occurring only once. Sequencing used blood. These receptors were collected from a woman in her 30s with Graves' ophthalmopathy. Both conserved end residues are part of each CDR3. The D gene is left open where the match is weak. Only some rows state a clone size, as once, few, many or a class for expanded clones.

cdr3_nt: TGTGCCAGCAGTGGGGGCTCAGGGTTATACTCTGGGGCCAACGTCCTGACTTTC
cdr3_aa: CASSGGSGLYSGANVLTF
clone_size: many
d_call: .
v_call: TRBV2
j_call: TRBJ2-6

cdr3_nt: TGTGCTAGCAGCTTACGTAGCGGGCCAACCAGTTCCTACAATGAGCAGTTCTTC
cdr3_aa: CASSLRSGPTSSYNEQFF
clone_size: many
d_call: TRBD2
v_call: TRBV7-7
j_call: TRBJ2-1

cdr3_nt: TGTGCCAGCAGCCGCCAAACTAGCGGGGCCGCAGATACGCAGTATTTT
cdr3_aa: CASSRQTSGAADTQYF
clone_size: .
d_call: TRBD2
v_call: TRBV4-2
j_call: TRBJ2-3

cdr3_nt: TGCGCCAGCAGCCAATCGACAGGGAACAATGAAAAACTGTTTTTT
cdr3_aa: CASSQSTGNNEKLFF
clone_size: few
d_call: TRBD1
v_call: TRBV4-1
j_call: TRBJ1-4

cdr3_nt: TGCAGTGCTAGAGATTGGGGGGGGGGGTTGGAGACCCAGTACTTC
cdr3_aa: CSARDWGGGLETQYF
clone_size: many
d_call: TRBD2
v_call: TRBV20-1
j_call: TRBJ2-5

cdr3_nt: TGTGCCAGCAGCCCAGGGGCGGCCCCGATCGCTACCTACAATGAGCAGTTCTTC
cdr3_aa: CASSPGAAPIATYNEQFF
clone_size: many
d_call: .
v_call: TRBV7-9
j_call: TRBJ2-1

cdr3_nt: TGTGCCAGCAGCGTAGCAACAGCTAACTATGGCTACACCTTC
cdr3_aa: CASSVATANYGYTF
clone_size: .
d_call: .
v_call: TRBV9
j_call: TRBJ1-2

cdr3_nt: TGTGCCAGCAGCAGTGGACTAGCGGGGCGATACAATGAGCAGTTCTTC
cdr3_aa: CASSSGLAGRYNEQFF
clone_size: many
d_call: TRBD2
v_call: TRBV7-9
j_call: TRBJ2-1

cdr3_nt: TGTGCCATCAGTGAGTCGATTCCAGCCTATAGCAATCAGCCCCAGCATTTT
cdr3_aa: CAISESIPAYSNQPQHF
clone_size: .
d_call: .
v_call: TRBV10-3
j_call: TRBJ1-5

cdr3_nt: TGTGCCAGCAGTTCCACCTCTCATAAGGACAGTGAAGCTTTCTTT
cdr3_aa: CASSSTSHKDSEAFF
clone_size: many
d_call: .
v_call: TRBV27
j_call: TRBJ1-1

cdr3_nt: TGTGCCACCAGTGACCCATCAGACGACTATGGCTACACCTTC
cdr3_aa: CATSDPSDDYGYTF
clone_size: .
d_call: .
v_call: TRBV24-1
j_call: TRBJ1-2

cdr3_nt: TGTGCCAGCAGTGTCAGGACAGGGGGCTCCCGGGATACTATCTATGGCTACACCTTC
cdr3_aa: CASSVRTGGSRDTIYGYTF
clone_size: many
d_call: TRBD1
v_call: TRBV6-1
j_call: TRBJ1-2

cdr3_nt: TGTGCCAGCTACAGCGGGAGCACCTACGAGCAGTACTTC
cdr3_aa: CASYSGSTYEQYF
clone_size: .
d_call: TRBD2
v_call: TRBV2
j_call: TRBJ2-7

cdr3_nt: TGCAGCTGGCGGGCAGAAACCTACGAGCAGTACTTC
cdr3_aa: CSWRAETYEQYF
clone_size: many
d_call: .
v_call: TRBV20-1
j_call: TRBJ2-7

cdr3_nt: TGTGCCAGCAGCTGGATAGCGGGGGGGCGTAATGAGCAGTTCTTC
cdr3_aa: CASSWIAGGRNEQFF
clone_size: .
d_call: TRBD2
v_call: TRBV28
j_call: TRBJ2-1

cdr3_nt: TGTGCCAGCAGCTTAGTGGATTGGTATCAGCCCCAGCATTTT
cdr3_aa: CASSLVDWYQPQHF
clone_size: .
d_call: .
v_call: TRBV7-8
j_call: TRBJ1-5

cdr3_nt: TGTGCCAGCAGCGGCCCGGACAGGGCCACTGAAGCTTTCTTT
cdr3_aa: CASSGPDRATEAFF
clone_size: many
d_call: TRBD1
v_call: TRBV7-9
j_call: TRBJ1-1

cdr3_nt: TGTGCCAGCCGGGACAGGGACATACCGCGTTCACCCCTCCACTTT
cdr3_aa: CASRDRDIPRSPLHF
clone_size: many
d_call: TRBD1
v_call: TRBV2
j_call: TRBJ1-6

cdr3_nt: TGTGCCAGCTCAGCGAGACAGGGTTCCTACGAGCAGTACTTC
cdr3_aa: CASSARQGSYEQYF
clone_size: many
d_call: TRBD1
v_call: TRBV18
j_call: TRBJ2-7

cdr3_nt: TGTGCCAGCAGCTTAGTTTTGGGATTCTCTGGAAACACCATATATTTT
cdr3_aa: CASSLVLGFSGNTIYF
clone_size: .
d_call: .
v_call: TRBV7-2
j_call: TRBJ1-3

cdr3_nt: TGTGCCAGCAGCTTACGCTCCCAAGAGACCCAGTACTTC
cdr3_aa: CASSLRSQETQYF
clone_size: many
d_call: .
v_call: TRBV7-3
j_call: TRBJ2-5

cdr3_nt: TGTGCCAGCAGCTCAGGGGGCCGGGGGGTGGGGAATGAGCAGTTCTTC
cdr3_aa: CASSSGGRGVGNEQFF
clone_size: many
d_call: .
v_call: TRBV7-2
j_call: TRBJ2-1

cdr3_nt: TGTGCCAGCAGCCTATTCCGGACAGGGGGTTTGAACACTGAAGCTTTCTTT
cdr3_aa: CASSLFRTGGLNTEAFF
clone_size: .
d_call: TRBD1
v_call: TRBV3-1
j_call: TRBJ1-1

cdr3_nt: TGTGCCAGCAGTGGGTTCGAGGGCTGGAGGGGCAATCAGCCCCAGCATTTT
cdr3_aa: CASSGFEGWRGNQPQHF
clone_size: many
d_call: .
v_call: TRBV2
j_call: TRBJ1-5

cdr3_nt: TGTGCCAGCAGCTCGCGCAGGGGGGAAACTAATGAAAAACTGTTTTTT
cdr3_aa: CASSSRRGETNEKLFF
clone_size: few
d_call: TRBD1
v_call: TRBV5-6
j_call: TRBJ1-4

cdr3_nt: TGTGCCAGCAGTTTAACAGGGTGGGGCTACACCTTC
cdr3_aa: CASSLTGWGYTF
clone_size: few
d_call: .
v_call: TRBV27
j_call: TRBJ1-2

cdr3_nt: TGTGCCAGCAGCCCCGACAGGGTCCCCAATCAGCCCCAGCATTTT
cdr3_aa: CASSPDRVPNQPQHF
clone_size: many
d_call: TRBD1
v_call: TRBV7-8
j_call: TRBJ1-5

cdr3_nt: TGTGCCAGCAGCCAAGGCGGACCGCCCCAGCATTTT
cdr3_aa: CASSQGGPPQHF
clone_size: many
d_call: .
v_call: TRBV3-1
j_call: TRBJ1-5

cdr3_nt: TGTGCCAGCAAAGGGGGGGAGACCCAGTACTTC
cdr3_aa: CASKGGETQYF
clone_size: many
d_call: .
v_call: TRBV28
j_call: TRBJ2-5

cdr3_nt: TGTGCCAGCAGCTCTTGGGGGGGGCCCCAGCATTTT
cdr3_aa: CASSSWGGPQHF
clone_size: many
d_call: .
v_call: TRBV7-2
j_call: TRBJ1-5

cdr3_nt: TGTGCCAGCAGCCCGAATGTGGAGACCCAGTACTTC
cdr3_aa: CASSPNVETQYF
clone_size: many
d_call: .
v_call: TRBV28
j_call: TRBJ2-5

cdr3_nt: TGTGCCAGCAGCTTAGGGGGGTACAACGTCCTGACTTTC
cdr3_aa: CASSLGGYNVLTF
clone_size: many
d_call: .
v_call: TRBV7-2
j_call: TRBJ2-6

cdr3_nt: TGTGCCAGTAGTATCGGCCAGGAACAGCCCCAGCATTTT
cdr3_aa: CASSIGQEQPQHF
clone_size: many
d_call: .
v_call: TRBV19
j_call: TRBJ1-5

cdr3_nt: TGTGCCAGCAGCTTAGGAAGAGGGGCCGGTGGCTACACCTTC
cdr3_aa: CASSLGRGAGGYTF
clone_size: many
d_call: .
v_call: TRBV7-6
j_call: TRBJ1-2

cdr3_nt: TGTGCCAGCCGCGGGGGGGCGGAAACCGGGGAGCTGTTTTTT
cdr3_aa: CASRGGAETGELFF
clone_size: .
d_call: TRBD2
v_call: TRBV19
j_call: TRBJ2-2

cdr3_nt: TGTGCCAGCAGCCATCGACAGGGGCTGGGGGCTTTCTTT
cdr3_aa: CASSHRQGLGAFF
clone_size: many
d_call: TRBD1
v_call: TRBV5-8
j_call: TRBJ1-1

cdr3_nt: TGTGCCAGCAGTGTAGGGGGTTTGGGTTCCCACGAGCAGTACTTC
cdr3_aa: CASSVGGLGSHEQYF
clone_size: many
d_call: .
v_call: TRBV2
j_call: TRBJ2-7

cdr3_nt: TGTGCCAGCAGCGACGCAGGGGGAAACACTGAAGCTTTCTTT
cdr3_aa: CASSDAGGNTEAFF
clone_size: many
d_call: TRBD1
v_call: TRBV28
j_call: TRBJ1-1

cdr3_nt: TGTGCCAGTGTCTTCTCGGTAGCGGGGGGAGAGACCCAGTACTTC
cdr3_aa: CASVFSVAGGETQYF
clone_size: many
d_call: TRBD2
v_call: TRBV12-3/TRBV12-4
j_call: TRBJ2-5

cdr3_nt: TGTGCCAGCAGCCCCGGGCCAGCGGGGGTTTACGAGCAGTACTTC
cdr3_aa: CASSPGPAGVYEQYF
clone_size: many
d_call: TRBD2
v_call: TRBV6-1
j_call: TRBJ2-7

cdr3_nt: TGTGCCAGCAGTTTGGGTAGCGGGGGTCCATATGAGCAGTTCTTC
cdr3_aa: CASSLGSGGPYEQFF
clone_size: .
d_call: TRBD2
v_call: TRBV28
j_call: TRBJ2-1

cdr3_nt: TGTGCCAGCAGTTTATCTCCGGGACCAAATTCACCCCTCCACTTT
cdr3_aa: CASSLSPGPNSPLHF
clone_size: many
d_call: .
v_call: TRBV27
j_call: TRBJ1-6

cdr3_nt: TGTGCTACCCATGGCGGCCAGGCCAGGTATGGCTACACCTTC
cdr3_aa: CATHGGQARYGYTF
clone_size: many
d_call: .
v_call: TRBV12-5
j_call: TRBJ1-2

cdr3_nt: TGTGCCAGTAGTAGACGGACAGGGATATCGAGCTCCTACGAGCAGTACTTC
cdr3_aa: CASSRRTGISSSYEQYF
clone_size: few
d_call: TRBD1
v_call: TRBV19
j_call: TRBJ2-7

cdr3_nt: TGTGCCAGCAGTTCTCTCCACGAAATCAACACTGAAGCTTTCTTT
cdr3_aa: CASSSLHEINTEAFF
clone_size: many
d_call: .
v_call: TRBV6-2/TRBV6-3
j_call: TRBJ1-1

cdr3_nt: TGCGCCAGCGGCCTAGCGGGGCTATACAATGAGCAGTTCTTC
cdr3_aa: CASGLAGLYNEQFF
clone_size: many
d_call: TRBD2
v_call: TRBV5-1
j_call: TRBJ2-1

cdr3_nt: TGTGCCTGGATACGGACAGGGGACGGCGGCTACACCTTC
cdr3_aa: CAWIRTGDGGYTF
clone_size: many
d_call: TRBD1
v_call: TRBV30
j_call: TRBJ1-2